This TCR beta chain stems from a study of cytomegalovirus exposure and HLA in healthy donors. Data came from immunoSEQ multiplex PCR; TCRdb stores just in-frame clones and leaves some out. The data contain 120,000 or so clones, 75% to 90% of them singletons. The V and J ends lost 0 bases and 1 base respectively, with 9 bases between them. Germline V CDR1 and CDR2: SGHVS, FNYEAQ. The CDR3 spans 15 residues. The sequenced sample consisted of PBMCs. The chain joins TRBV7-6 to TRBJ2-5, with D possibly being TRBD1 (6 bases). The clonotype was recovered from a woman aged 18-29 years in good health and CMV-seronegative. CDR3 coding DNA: TGTGCCAGCAGCTTAGCGGGGGACATCCAAGAGACCCAGTACTTC. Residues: CASSLAGDIQETQYF.